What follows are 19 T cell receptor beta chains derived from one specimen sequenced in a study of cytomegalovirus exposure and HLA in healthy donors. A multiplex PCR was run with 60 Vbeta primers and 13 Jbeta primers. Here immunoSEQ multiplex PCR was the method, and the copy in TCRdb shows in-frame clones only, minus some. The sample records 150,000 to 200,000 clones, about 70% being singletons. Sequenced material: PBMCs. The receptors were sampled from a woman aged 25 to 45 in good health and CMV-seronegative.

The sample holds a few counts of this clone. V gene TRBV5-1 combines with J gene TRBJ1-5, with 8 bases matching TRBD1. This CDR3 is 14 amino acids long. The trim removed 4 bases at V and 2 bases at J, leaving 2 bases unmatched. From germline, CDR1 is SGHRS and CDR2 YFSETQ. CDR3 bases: TGCGCCAGCAGCACGGGACAGGGCAATCAGCCCCAGCATTTT. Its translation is CASSTGQGNQPQHF.

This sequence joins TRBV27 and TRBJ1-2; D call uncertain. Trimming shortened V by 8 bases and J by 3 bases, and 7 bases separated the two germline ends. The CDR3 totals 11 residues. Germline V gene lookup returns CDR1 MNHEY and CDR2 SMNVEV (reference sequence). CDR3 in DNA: TGTGCCAGCCTAGGAGACTATGGCTACACCTTC. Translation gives CASLGDYGYTF.

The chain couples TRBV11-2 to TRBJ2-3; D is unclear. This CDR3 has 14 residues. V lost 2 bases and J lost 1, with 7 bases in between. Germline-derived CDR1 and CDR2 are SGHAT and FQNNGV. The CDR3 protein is CASSLSRGTDTQYF. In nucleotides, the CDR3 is TGTGCCAGCAGCTTAAGCCGGGGCACAGATACGCAGTATTTT.

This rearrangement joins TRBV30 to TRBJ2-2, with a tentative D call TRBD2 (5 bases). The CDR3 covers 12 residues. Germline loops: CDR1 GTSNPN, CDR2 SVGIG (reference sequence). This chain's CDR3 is CVMAGNTGELFF. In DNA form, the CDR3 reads TGTGTCATGGCGGGGAACACCGGGGAGCTGTTTTTT.

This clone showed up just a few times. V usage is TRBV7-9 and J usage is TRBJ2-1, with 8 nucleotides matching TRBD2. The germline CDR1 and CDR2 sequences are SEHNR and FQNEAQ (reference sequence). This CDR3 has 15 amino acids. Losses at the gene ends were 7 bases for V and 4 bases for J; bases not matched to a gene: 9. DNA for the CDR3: TGTGCCAGCAATCCGGTTATAGCGGGGTACAATGAGCAGTTCTTC. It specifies CASNPVIAGYNEQFF.

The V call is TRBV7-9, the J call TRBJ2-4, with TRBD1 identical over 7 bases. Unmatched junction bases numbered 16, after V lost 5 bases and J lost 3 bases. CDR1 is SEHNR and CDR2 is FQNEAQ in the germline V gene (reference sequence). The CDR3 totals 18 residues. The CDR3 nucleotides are TGTGCCAGCAGCCAAGGACAGGCCAGGCTAGGAGTCAAAAACATTCAGTACTTC. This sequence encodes CASSQGQARLGVKNIQYF.

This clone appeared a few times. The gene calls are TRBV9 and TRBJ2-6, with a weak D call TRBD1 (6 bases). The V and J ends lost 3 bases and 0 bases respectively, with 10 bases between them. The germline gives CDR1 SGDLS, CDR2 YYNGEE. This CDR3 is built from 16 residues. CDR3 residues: CASSEDSSSGANVLTF. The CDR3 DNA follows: TGTGCCAGCAGCGAGGACAGTAGCTCTGGGGCCAACGTCCTGACTTTC. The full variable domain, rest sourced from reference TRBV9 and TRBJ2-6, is DSGVTQTPKHLITATGQRVTLRCSPRSGDLSVYWYQQSLDQGLQFLIQYYNGEERAKGNILERFSAQQFPDLHSELNLSSLELGDSALYFCASSEDSSSGANVLTFGAGSRLTVL.

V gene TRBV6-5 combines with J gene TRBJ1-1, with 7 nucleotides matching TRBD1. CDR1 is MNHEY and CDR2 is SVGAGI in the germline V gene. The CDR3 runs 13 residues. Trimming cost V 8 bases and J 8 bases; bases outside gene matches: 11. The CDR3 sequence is CASLSSGTAEAFF. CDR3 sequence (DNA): TGTGCCAGCCTCTCCTCCGGGACAGCCGAAGCTTTCTTT.

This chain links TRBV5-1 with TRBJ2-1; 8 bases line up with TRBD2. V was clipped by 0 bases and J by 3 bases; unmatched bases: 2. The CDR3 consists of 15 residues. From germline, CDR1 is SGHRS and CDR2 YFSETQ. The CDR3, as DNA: TGCGCCAGCAGCTTGGAGCGGGAGAACTACAATGAGCAGTTCTTC. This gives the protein CASSLERENYNEQFF. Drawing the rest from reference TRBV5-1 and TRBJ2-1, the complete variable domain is KAGVTQTPRYLIKTRGQQVTLSCSPISGHRSVSWYQQTPGQGLQFLFEYFSETQRNKGNFPGRFSGRQFSNSRSEMNVSTLELGDSALYLCASSLERENYNEQFFGPGTRLTVL.

The CDR3 DNA follows: TGTGCCAGCAGCGGCCTTGGCCGGGGGGCGAATGGCTACACCTTC. Its translation is CASSGLGRGANGYTF. The chain employs TRBV14 and TRBJ1-2; maybe TRBD1 (6 bases). CDR1 is SGHDN and CDR2 is FVKESK in the germline V gene. The CDR3 length is 15 residues. Trimming took 5 bases from V and 6 from J, leaving 19 bases between them.

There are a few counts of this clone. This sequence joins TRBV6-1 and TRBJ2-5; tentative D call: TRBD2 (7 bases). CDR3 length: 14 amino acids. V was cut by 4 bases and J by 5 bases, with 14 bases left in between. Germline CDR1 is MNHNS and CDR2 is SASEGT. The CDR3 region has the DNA TGTGCCAGCAGTGTTGAGGGGGGGCGGGAGACCCAGTACTTC. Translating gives CASSVEGGRETQYF.

The CDR3 nucleotides are TGTGCCAGTACCATGGGGCAGATACGGAACACTGAAGCTTTCTTT. Its translation: CASTMGQIRNTEAFF. The chain links TRBV19 to TRBJ1-1, with D possibly matching TRBD1 (5 bases). Germline CDR1 and CDR2: LNHDA and SQIVND (reference sequence). Trimming removed 7 bases from V and 1 base from J, with 16 bases in between. The CDR3 covers 15 residues.

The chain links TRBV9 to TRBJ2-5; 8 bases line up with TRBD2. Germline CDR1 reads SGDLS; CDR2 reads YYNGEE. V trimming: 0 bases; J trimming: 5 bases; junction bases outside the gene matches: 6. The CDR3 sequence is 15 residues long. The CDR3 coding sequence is TGTGCCAGCAGCGTAGAATCGGGACTAGGGGAGACCCAGTACTTC. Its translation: CASSVESGLGETQYF.

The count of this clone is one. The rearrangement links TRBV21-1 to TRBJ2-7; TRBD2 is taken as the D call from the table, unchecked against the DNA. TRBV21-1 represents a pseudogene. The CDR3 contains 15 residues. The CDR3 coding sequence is TGTGCCAGCCCAAGGAGGGATGGGTGCTCCTACGAGCAGTACTTC. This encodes CASPRRDGCSYEQYF.

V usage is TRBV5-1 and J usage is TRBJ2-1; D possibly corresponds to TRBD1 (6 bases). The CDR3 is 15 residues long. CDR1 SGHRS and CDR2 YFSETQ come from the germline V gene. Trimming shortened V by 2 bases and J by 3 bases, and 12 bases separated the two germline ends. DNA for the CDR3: TGCGCCAGCAGCTTCGGCCAGGGGAACTACAATGAGCAGTTCTTC. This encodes CASSFGQGNYNEQFF.

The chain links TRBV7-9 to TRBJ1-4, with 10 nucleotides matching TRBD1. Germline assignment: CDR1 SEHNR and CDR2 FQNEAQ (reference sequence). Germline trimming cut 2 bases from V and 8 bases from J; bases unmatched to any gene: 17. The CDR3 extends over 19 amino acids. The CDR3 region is CASSLWLLRSRTGGEKLFF. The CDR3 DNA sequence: TGTGCCAGCAGCTTATGGTTACTGCGATCCCGGACAGGGGGAGAAAAACTGTTTTTT.

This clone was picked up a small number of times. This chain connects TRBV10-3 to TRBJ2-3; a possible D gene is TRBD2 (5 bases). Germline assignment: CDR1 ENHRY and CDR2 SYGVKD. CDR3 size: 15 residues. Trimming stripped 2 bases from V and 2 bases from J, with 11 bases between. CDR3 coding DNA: TGTGCCATCAGTGAGAGTCGGACTGACACAGATACGCAGTATTTT. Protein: CAISESRTDTDTQYF.

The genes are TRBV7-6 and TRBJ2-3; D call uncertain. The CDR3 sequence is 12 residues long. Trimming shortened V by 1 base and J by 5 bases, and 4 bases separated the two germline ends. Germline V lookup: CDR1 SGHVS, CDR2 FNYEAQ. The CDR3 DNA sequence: TGTGCCAGCAGCTTAGGAGTAGATACGCAGTATTTT. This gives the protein CASSLGVDTQYF.

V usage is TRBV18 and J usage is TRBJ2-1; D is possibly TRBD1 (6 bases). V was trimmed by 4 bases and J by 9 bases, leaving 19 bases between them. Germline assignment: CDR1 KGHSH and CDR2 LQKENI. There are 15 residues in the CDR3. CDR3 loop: CASSQAGAHVGEQFF. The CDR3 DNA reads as TGTGCCAGCTCACAGGCAGGGGCCCACGTAGGTGAGCAGTTCTTC. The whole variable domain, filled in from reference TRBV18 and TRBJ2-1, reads NAGVMQNPRHLVRRRGQEARLRCSPMKGHSHVYWYRQLPEEGLKFMVYLQKENIIDESGMPKERFSAEFPKEGPSILRIQQVVRGDSAAYFCASSQAGAHVGEQFFGPGTRLTVL.